The next 2 T cell receptor beta chains were all read from a single sample in a study of control samples from healthy donors and cancer patients. Sequenced by immunoSEQ multiplex PCR; TCRdb stores in-frame clones only, minus some. The table records over 100,000 clones, approximately 92% of them present only once. Sequencing input: blood. Receptor source: a man younger than 35 in good health.

The rearrangement joins TRBV7-6 to TRBJ1-2; 9 nucleotides align to TRBD1. The CDR3 extends over 15 amino acids. The trim removed 1 base at V and 8 bases at J, leaving 8 bases unmatched. Germline-derived CDR1 and CDR2 are SGHVS and FNYEAQ. CDR3 in amino acids: CASSLGTGVDVGYTF. The CDR3 nucleotides are TGTGCCAGCAGCTTAGGGACAGGGGTGGATGTAGGCTACACCTTC.

Here the CDR3 reads CASSELRGGHNEQFF. CDR3 DNA: TGTGCCAGCAGTGAATTGCGGGGGGGACACAATGAGCAGTTCTTC. The chain carries TRBV25-1 and TRBJ2-1, with TRBD2 matching over 9 bases. The CDR3 runs to 15 residues. Trimming took 1 base from V and 5 from J; bases not matched to a gene: 3. Germline CDR1 is MGHDK and CDR2 is SYGVNS.